The 19 T cell receptor beta chains in this list originate from one sample, sequenced in a study of response to subunit inactivated influenza vaccine. Using its own MiXCR run on the RT-PCR reads, TCRdb lists one record per CDR3 protein. The sample includes around 530,000 distinct CDR3 sequences, approximately 12% of them seen just once. The sample was PBMCs from blood, taken on the day of vaccination. These receptors were collected from a man aged 45-65 years who received an inactivated influenza vaccine.

The chain combines TRBV9 with TRBJ2-1, with TRBD1 identical over 7 bases. This CDR3 is built from 18 residues. V was clipped by 0 bases and J by 7 bases; unmatched bases: 16. Germline V gene lookup returns CDR1 SGDLS and CDR2 YYNGEE. CDR3: CASSVEPAIGGAGNEQFF. The CDR3 nucleotides read TGTGCCAGCAGCGTAGAACCCGCTATAGGGGGCGCTGGGAATGAGCAGTTCTTC.

This clonotype has at least ten counts. The J gene is TRBJ1-1, the V gene TRBV20-1; D uncertain. Germline V gene sequence: CDR1 DFQATT, CDR2 SNEGSKA (reference sequence). V lost 3 bases to trimming and J lost 1 base, with 3 bases between them. The CDR3 is 11 amino acids. The CDR3 region has the DNA TGCAGTGCTAGGGAGAACACTGAAGCTTTCTTT. Amino acid sequence: CSARENTEAFF.

This clonotype was seen a handful of times. The chain has TRBV12-3 or TRBV12-4 and TRBJ1-6; D is perhaps TRBD1 (6 bases). CDR3 length equals 13 residues. Trimming removed 3 bases from V and 13 bases from J, with 13 bases in between. The CDR3 spells CASSFGGGHPLHF. The CDR3 nucleotides read TGTGCCAGCAGTTTTGGGGGGGGGCACCCCCTCCACTTT.

With regard to this clonotype: One end of the junction is discordant with germline, which a read error may explain. V and J are TRBV5-1 and TRBJ2-2; possibly TRBD2 for D (5 bases). The CDR3 contains 15 residues. CDR1 and CDR2 (germline): SGHRS, YFSETQ. The DNA of the CDR3 is TGCGCCAGCAGCTTCATGTGGGGAAACACCGGGGAGCTGGTTTTT. Residues: CASSFMWGNTGELVF.

This chain joins TRBV4-3 and TRBJ2-3; possibly TRBD2 for D (6 bases). The CDR3 is 16 amino acids. With 1 base removed from V and 0 bases from J, the gap between germline ends came to 11 bases. Germline V gives CDR1 LGHNA, CDR2 YSLEER. CDR3 DNA: TGCGCCAGCAGCCAAGGGCCCAGCGGGAGCACAGATACGCAGTATTTT. It specifies CASSQGPSGSTDTQYF.

This clonotype was observed a handful of times. The chain joins TRBV29-1 to TRBJ2-1; 9 nucleotides match TRBD1. V lost 8 bases and J lost 2; bases outside the gene matches: 4. The CDR3 contains 13 residues. From germline, CDR1 is SQVTM and CDR2 ANQGSEA. The CDR3 DNA sequence: TGCAGCCAGACAGGGGGAACCTACAATGAGCAGTTCTTC. Amino acids: CSQTGGTYNEQFF.

This clonotype was recorded a few times. This chain links TRBV5-1 with TRBJ2-7, with D maybe TRBD1 (9 bases). Trimming removed 4 bases from V and 1 base from J, with 27 bases in between. CDR3 size: 19 residues. CDR1 and CDR2 from the germline V gene are SGHRS and YFSETQ. CDR3 residues: CASSPGQGHAREVSYEQYF. For the CDR3, the DNA is TGCGCCAGCAGCCCCGGACAGGGGCATGCGCGGGAGGTTTCCTACGAGCAGTACTTC.

This chain joins TRBV5-1 and TRBJ2-7, with 12 positions matching TRBD2. The CDR3 spans 17 residues. V shed 0 bases, J shed 1 base, and the junction held 5 bases outside the gene matches. Germline lookup yields CDR1 SGHRS and CDR2 YFSETQ. CDR3 region: CASSLETSGSGSYEQYF. The CDR3 DNA reads as TGCGCCAGCAGCTTGGAGACTAGCGGGAGCGGGTCCTACGAGCAGTACTTC.

CDR3 amino acids: CASSKGVGWGETQYF. CDR3 in DNA: TGTGCCAGCAGCAAAGGGGTCGGATGGGGGGAGACCCAGTACTTC. V usage is TRBV21-1 and J usage is TRBJ2-5; TRBD1 reflects the table's D call only, with no check against the DNA. TRBV21-1 is described as a pseudogene. The CDR3 is 15 residues long.

This clonotype was found a few times. V and J are TRBV5-8 and TRBJ2-3, with D possibly TRBD1 on 5 matching bases. The CDR3 has 13 amino acids. The V end lost 4 bases, the J end lost 3 bases, and 9 bases lay between the germline ends. CDR1 and CDR2 (germline): SGHTS, YDEGEE. CDR3 region: CASSIKGTDTQYF. The CDR3 DNA reads as TGTGCCAGCAGCATAAAGGGGACAGATACGCAGTATTTT.

This clonotype was counted a few times. The chain combines TRBV5-1 with TRBJ2-3; 9 nucleotides line up with TRBD2. Germline V gene sequence: CDR1 SGHRS, CDR2 YFSETQ. J lost 3 bases, V lost 5 bases, and 7 bases had no gene match. This CDR3 contains 15 residues. CDR3 amino acids: CASRVVAGVTDTQYF. CDR3 in DNA: TGCGCCAGCAGGGTCGTAGCGGGAGTGACAGATACGCAGTATTTT.

J is TRBJ2-2 and V is TRBV27; 10 bases are a match to TRBD2. This CDR3 region has 15 residues. The germline gives CDR1 MNHEY, CDR2 SMNVEV (reference sequence). Unmatched junction bases numbered 5, after V lost 5 bases and J lost 5 bases. CDR3 sequence reads: CASSPSGRGTGELFF. DNA of the CDR3: TGTGCCAGCAGTCCAAGCGGGAGGGGTACCGGGGAGCTGTTTTTT.

The rearrangement uses TRBV27 and TRBJ1-2, with D possibly TRBD1 on 5 matching bases. The V gene lost 5 bases and the J gene lost 6 bases, with 19 bases spanning the gap. Germline lookup yields CDR1 MNHEY and CDR2 SMNVEV (reference sequence). This CDR3 is 15 amino acids long. The CDR3 protein is CASSNRLGAPDGYTF. In DNA, the CDR3 is TGTGCCAGCAGTAACCGCCTCGGGGCTCCTGATGGCTACACCTTC.

This clonotype appeared a few times. This chain uses TRBV5-1 with TRBJ2-7; the D gene is possibly TRBD2 (5 bases). Germline CDR1 is SGHRS and CDR2 is YFSETQ. The CDR3 is made up of 15 amino acids. The V end lost 4 bases, the J end lost 4 bases, and 18 bases lay between the germline ends. Here the CDR3 DNA reads TGCGCCAGCAGCGGCACCGGGGAACGCCGTTACGAGCAGTACTTC. Its protein is CASSGTGERRYEQYF.

This clonotype was found a few times. V gene TRBV12-3 or TRBV12-4 combines with J gene TRBJ2-7; maybe TRBD2 (6 bases). This CDR3 has 14 residues. Trimming took 3 bases from V and 2 from J, leaving 11 bases between them. CDR3: CASSLGLPAYEQYF. The CDR3 bases are TGTGCCAGCAGTTTGGGACTCCCTGCCTACGAGCAGTACTTC.

This clonotype has more than one count but fewer than ten. V usage is TRBV5-1 and J usage is TRBJ2-1, with 9 bases that match TRBD2. Unmatched junction bases numbered 9, after V lost 0 bases and J lost 8 bases. The germline V gene encodes CDR1 SGHRS and CDR2 YFSETQ. CDR3 length equals 16 residues. DNA for the CDR3: TGCGCCAGCAGCTTGGCCTTGTTAGCGGGAGTCTATGAGCAGTTCTTC. The encoded protein is CASSLALLAGVYEQFF.

This clonotype came up many times. The J gene is TRBJ2-5, the V gene TRBV2; D is uncertain. V was trimmed by 5 bases and J by 3 bases, leaving 10 bases between them. CDR3 length: 13 amino acids. Germline V lookup: CDR1 SNHLY, CDR2 FYNNEI. The CDR3 DNA is TGTGCCAGCAGTCCCCCGGTCGAAGAGACCCAGTACTTC. This sequence encodes CASSPPVEETQYF.

Remarks on this clonotype: This may stem from a read error, because a much larger clone lies one nucleotide away. This chain uses TRBV10-3 with TRBJ2-3, with 10 bases aligning to TRBD2. This CDR3 contains 14 residues. Germline loops: CDR1 ENHRY, CDR2 SYGVKD. V was clipped by 6 bases and J by 1 base; unmatched bases: 1. CDR3 sequence reads: CAIRGTSGTDTQYF. The CDR3 nucleotides are TGTGCCATCAGGGGGACTAGCGGCACAGATACGCAGTATTTT.

This clonotype occurred a few times. The chain has TRBV28 and TRBJ2-2; TRBD2 agrees at 10 bases. This CDR3 region has 16 residues. V lost 2 bases to trimming and J lost 6 bases; unmatched junction nucleotides: 6. The germline V gene has CDR1 MDHEN and CDR2 SYDVKM. The chain's CDR3 is CASSLLTSGVSGELFF. DNA for the CDR3: TGTGCCAGCAGTTTACTTACTAGCGGGGTCTCCGGGGAGCTGTTTTTT.